A selection of T cell receptor beta chains follows, all from one sample in a study of T cells after yellow fever vaccination. One entry per CDR3 protein, called by TCRdb with MiXCR from the 5' RACE reads. The profile shows 50,000 or so distinct CDR3 sequences, around 6.5% of them singletons. The sequencing used CD8+ T cells sorted from PBMCs, collected on the day of the first yellow fever vaccination. The origin of the receptors is a man aged 18 to 30 who received the YFV17D yellow fever vaccine. Both conserved end residues are part of each CDR3. Fields, in order: J gene, clone size, D gene, V gene, CDR3 protein, CDR3 DNA. The D gene is left open where the match is weak. Clone size is shown for a subset of rows, as once, few, many or a class of expanded clone.

j_call: TRBJ2-2
clone_size: many
d_call: NA
v_call: TRBV4-3
cdr3_aa: CASSRRTLNTGELFF
cdr3_nt: TGCGCCAGCAGCCGCCGGACACTGAACACCGGGGAGCTGTTTTTT

j_call: TRBJ1-1
clone_size: many
d_call: TRBD1
v_call: TRBV12-3/TRBV12-4
cdr3_aa: CASSTTGALEAFF
cdr3_nt: TGTGCCAGCAGTACGACAGGGGCTCTTGAAGCTTTCTTT

j_call: TRBJ2-2
clone_size: few
d_call: NA
v_call: TRBV20-1
cdr3_aa: CSAFTGYTGELFF
cdr3_nt: TGCAGTGCCTTCACAGGGTACACCGGGGAGCTGTTTTTT

j_call: TRBJ2-2
clone_size: NA
d_call: TRBD2
v_call: TRBV4-1
cdr3_aa: CASSQMTSGDTGELFF
cdr3_nt: TGCGCCAGCAGCCAAATGACTAGCGGGGACACCGGGGAGCTGTTTTTT

j_call: TRBJ2-7
clone_size: NA
d_call: TRBD2
v_call: TRBV11-2
cdr3_aa: CASSSRRLAGGAFSYEQYF
cdr3_nt: TGTGCCAGCAGCTCACGGAGACTAGCGGGGGGCGCATTCTCCTACGAGCAGTACTTC

j_call: TRBJ1-2
clone_size: NA
d_call: TRBD1
v_call: TRBV9
cdr3_aa: CASSAGTGDWALYGYTF
cdr3_nt: TGTGCCAGCAGCGCCGGGACAGGGGATTGGGCTCTATATGGCTACACCTTC

j_call: TRBJ2-1
clone_size: NA
d_call: NA
v_call: TRBV20-1
cdr3_aa: CSAREFRADSYNEQFF
cdr3_nt: TGCAGTGCTAGAGAATTCCGAGCAGACTCCTACAATGAGCAGTTCTTC

j_call: TRBJ2-7
clone_size: many
d_call: TRBD1
v_call: TRBV6-5
cdr3_aa: CASSSGQTVYEQYF
cdr3_nt: TGTGCCAGCAGTTCGGGACAGACAGTCTACGAGCAGTACTTC

j_call: TRBJ2-2
clone_size: many
d_call: TRBD1
v_call: TRBV4-2
cdr3_aa: CASSQEQGAGELFF
cdr3_nt: TGTGCCAGCAGCCAAGAACAGGGGGCCGGGGAGCTGTTTTTT

j_call: TRBJ1-1
clone_size: many
d_call: NA
v_call: TRBV20-1
cdr3_aa: CSARGLSGDSANTEAFF
cdr3_nt: TGCAGTGCTAGGGGGCTTTCAGGGGATTCTGCGAACACTGAAGCTTTCTTT

j_call: TRBJ2-3
clone_size: NA
d_call: NA
v_call: TRBV9
cdr3_aa: CASSENPGFLDTQYF
cdr3_nt: TGTGCCAGCAGCGAAAACCCAGGGTTTTTGGATACGCAGTATTTT

j_call: TRBJ2-3
clone_size: few
d_call: NA
v_call: TRBV7-9
cdr3_aa: CASSLESWGTDTQYF
cdr3_nt: TGTGCCAGCAGCTTGGAAAGTTGGGGCACAGATACGCAGTATTTT

j_call: TRBJ2-4
clone_size: few
d_call: NA
v_call: TRBV14
cdr3_aa: CASSPGDQGISNIQYF
cdr3_nt: TGTGCCAGCAGTCCCGGAGATCAGGGTATATCAAACATTCAGTACTTC

j_call: TRBJ1-2
clone_size: many
d_call: NA
v_call: TRBV6-2/TRBV6-3
cdr3_aa: CASSRPGAMGTF
cdr3_nt: TGTGCCAGCTCCCGGCCAGGAGCTATGGGGACCTTC

j_call: TRBJ2-2
clone_size: many
d_call: NA
v_call: TRBV6-2/TRBV6-3
cdr3_aa: CASSPDGWNTGELFF
cdr3_nt: TGTGCCAGCAGTCCCGACGGATGGAACACCGGGGAGCTGTTTTTT

j_call: TRBJ2-1
clone_size: few
d_call: NA
v_call: TRBV19
cdr3_aa: CASRRRTYNEQFF
cdr3_nt: TGTGCCAGTAGGCGACGGACCTACAATGAGCAGTTCTTC